This TCR beta chain was documented in a study of T cells after yellow fever vaccination. TCRdb independently ran MiXCR on the 5' RACE reads; one entry per CDR3 protein. Of under 250,000 distinct CDR3 sequences detected, 6.9% appear once; the ten largest clones hold approximately 0.85%. The ends were cut back, 6 bases at V and 5 bases at J, with 18 bases in the middle. This CDR3 has 15 residues. The chain carries TRBV12-3 or TRBV12-4 and TRBJ2-3; D perhaps matches TRBD2 (6 bases). The sequence came from a man younger than 45 who received the YFV17D yellow fever vaccine. Sequenced material: CD4+ T cells sorted from PBMCs, taken 15 days after the yellow fever booster vaccination. CDR3 amino acids: CASSPGTPKGDTQYF. The CDR3 nucleotides are TGTGCCAGCAGCCCTGGGACTCCGAAGGGAGATACGCAGTATTTT.